This T cell receptor (beta chain) is from a study of T cells in Graves' hyperthyroidism and ophthalmopathy. This clonotype was detected ten times or more. Its antigen is undetermined. The investigators amplified TCR beta CDR3 regions from RNA transcripts. A set of HTBI primers served as the primers for a first-round RT-PCR of the TCR CDR3. TCRdb reprocessed the multiplex PCR reads with MiXCR, giving one entry per CDR3 protein. The sample yields about 350,000 distinct CDR3 sequences, about 15% seen once. The CDR3 spans 11 residues. Germline CDR1 reads DFQATT; CDR2 reads SNEGSKA (reference sequence). V lost 3 bases and J 8 bases, leaving 10 bases between the germline ends. Whole-study results and caveats: Most thyroid clonotypes that were expanded above 0.001 also turned up in blood.

Graves' hyperthyroidism showing no ophthalmopathy progression within 18 months was considered stable. Researchers barred patients who had uncontrolled infection, other autoimmune disease, pregnancy or lactation. This sample holds PBMCs from 9.5 to 10 ml fresh peripheral blood. The sequenced sample consisted of blood. The gene calls are TRBV20-1 and TRBJ1-2; D gene uncertain. This TCR was sampled from a woman in her twenties or thirties with Graves' hyperthyroidism. CDR3: CSASAGNGYTF. Written as DNA, the CDR3 is TGCAGTGCTAGTGCGGGGAACGGCTACACCTTC.